Listed below are T cell receptor beta chains from one sample, sequenced in a study of T cell responses to AZD1222 COVID-19 vaccine. Assay used: immunoSEQ multiplex PCR; TCRdb lists only in-frame clones, some missing. The sample has roughly 190,000 clones; 85% to 95% are singletons. Sequenced material: peripheral blood, taken on day 0 of AZD1222 vaccination. These receptors all stem from an adult in good health. CDR3s leave out the opening cysteine and the closing phenylalanine or tryptophan.

length	J	V	CDR3
15	TRBJ1-3	TRBV19	ASTGQGLPLVENTIY
12	TRBJ2-3	TRBV5-1	ASSFSGTTDTQY
12	TRBJ2-3	TRBV5-1	ASSPGQMTDTQY
13	TRBJ2-5	TRBV15	ATSHQDKYQETQY
12	TRBJ1-6	TRBV11-2	ASRESSYNSPLH
9	TRBJ2-4	TRBV27	ASSSRDIQY
11	TRBJ1-5	TRBV6-6	ASRDSYNQPQH
12	TRBJ2-1	TRBV6-2/TRBV6-3	ASSYQQDYNEQF
11	TRBJ1-1	TRBV6-5	ASTRTVNTEAF
9	TRBJ1-2	TRBV20-1	SAMDNYGYT
15	TRBJ1-2	TRBV27	ASSLSYWNSFNYGYT
13	TRBJ1-6	TRBV7-3	ASSSTGGRNSPLH
14	TRBJ2-1	TRBV11-2	ASSSSLWGPHNEQF
15	TRBJ2-1	TRBV18	ASSPARIAGPYNEQF
13	TRBJ1-2	TRBV5-1	ASSLGAAGTSGYT
11	TRBJ1-3	TRBV3-1/TRBV3-2	ASSQVMGNTIY
12	TRBJ1-4	TRBV19	ATGRGIGDEKLF
14	TRBJ2-2	TRBV5-1	ASSLAGGGNTGELF
11	TRBJ1-4	TRBV28	ASRSGTNEKLF
11	TRBJ1-4	TRBV19	ASSLLRNEKLF
11	TRBJ1-6	TRBV6-5	ASSRTNDSPLH
13	TRBJ2-1	TRBV5-1	ASRLGLAGYNEQF
13	TRBJ1-1	TRBV7-9	ASSPGAKKNTEAF
13	TRBJ1-6	TRBV9	ASSEDPLANSPLH
12	TRBJ1-2	TRBV19	ASKGGGFNYGYT
15	TRBJ2-6	TRBV28	ASSLRGLGSGANVLT
9	TRBJ2-1	TRBV20-1	SARRDNEQF
10	TRBJ1-5	TRBV12-3/TRBV12-4	ASSFSNQPQH
13	TRBJ1-6	TRBV5-1	ASSLGQTGSSPLH
13	TRBJ2-1	TRBV7-2	ASSLGRGPYNEQF
12	TRBJ2-5	TRBV6-2/TRBV6-3	ASSYAGGQETQY
10	TRBJ2-1	TRBV24-1	ATSDSLGQQF
11	TRBJ1-2	TRBV18	ASSPSRDGGYT
10	TRBJ2-3	TRBV5-6	ASSLYADTQY
13	TRBJ1-2	TRBV6-6	ASSYRQGAGYGYT
14	TRBJ1-3	TRBV28	ASSPPGQFSGNTIY
10	TRBJ1-2	TRBV10-3	AISDWEDGYT
10	TRBJ1-2	TRBV5-1	ASKAGTYGYT
12	TRBJ2-7	TRBV9	ASSQGQGPHEQY
14	TRBJ1-6	TRBV7-2	ASSPDRGPYNSPLH
10	TRBJ1-1	TRBV12-3/TRBV12-4	ASSRRGTGIF
15	TRBJ1-3	TRBV7-8	ASSLGNRLSSGNTIY
14	TRBJ1-6	TRBV10-3	AISESGPSNNSPLH
13	TRBJ1-5	TRBV6-2/TRBV6-3	ASSYFQGQNQPQH
11	TRBJ2-6	TRBV24-1	ASQGSGANVLT